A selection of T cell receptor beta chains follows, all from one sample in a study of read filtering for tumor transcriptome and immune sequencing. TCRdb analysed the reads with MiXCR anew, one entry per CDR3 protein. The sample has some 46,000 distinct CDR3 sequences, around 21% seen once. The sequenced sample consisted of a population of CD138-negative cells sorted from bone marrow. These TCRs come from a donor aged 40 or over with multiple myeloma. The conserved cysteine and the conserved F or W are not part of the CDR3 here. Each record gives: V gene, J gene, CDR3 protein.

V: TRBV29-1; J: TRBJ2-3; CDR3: SVEGGPSTDTQY
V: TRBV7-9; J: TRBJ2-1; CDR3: ASSDRDHHNEQF
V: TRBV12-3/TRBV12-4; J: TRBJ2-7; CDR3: ASSLDGRAYEQY
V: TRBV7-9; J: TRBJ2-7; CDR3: ASSPPWGQRFETYEQY
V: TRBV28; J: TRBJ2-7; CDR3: ASSFGLGSYEQY
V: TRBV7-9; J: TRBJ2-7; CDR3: ASSYWGLADTYEQY
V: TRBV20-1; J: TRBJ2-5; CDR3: SARDGGTTQETQY
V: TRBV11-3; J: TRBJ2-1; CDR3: ASSTTSGRAWNEQF
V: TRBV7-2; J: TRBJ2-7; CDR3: ASSSTGTSGLYEQY
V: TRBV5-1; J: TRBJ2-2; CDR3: ASSLERQGANGELF
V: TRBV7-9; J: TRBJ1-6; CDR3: ASSAGDSNNSPLH
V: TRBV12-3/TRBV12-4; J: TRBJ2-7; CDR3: ACSPPSGKRHEQY
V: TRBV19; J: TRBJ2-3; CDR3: ASSIGSGSTDTQY
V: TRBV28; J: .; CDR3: TSSLYQGADTQH
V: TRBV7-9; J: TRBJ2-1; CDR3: ASSQGLAGGVAY
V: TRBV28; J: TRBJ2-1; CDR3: ASSFLKLAGNEQF
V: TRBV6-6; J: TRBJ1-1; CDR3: ASSYATGVRDTEAF
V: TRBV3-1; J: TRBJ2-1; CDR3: ASSHAQKWADEQF
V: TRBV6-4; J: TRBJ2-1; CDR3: ASSERGDGYNEQF
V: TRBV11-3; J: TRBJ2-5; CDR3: ASSGDNQETQY
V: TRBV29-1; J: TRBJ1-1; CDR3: SVPPGHLGSTEAF
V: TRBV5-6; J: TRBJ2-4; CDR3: ASSPRGNIQY
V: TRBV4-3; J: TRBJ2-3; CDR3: ASSQDSTSGITDTQY
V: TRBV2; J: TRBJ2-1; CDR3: ASSEAPAGAGGPGNEQF
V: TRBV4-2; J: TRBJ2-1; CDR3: ASSQEDEQF
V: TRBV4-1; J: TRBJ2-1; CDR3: ASKGDSYDEQF
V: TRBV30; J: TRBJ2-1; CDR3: AWSAQLSSYNEQF
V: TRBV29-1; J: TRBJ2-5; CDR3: SAPRTGEETQY
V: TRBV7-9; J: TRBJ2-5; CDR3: ASSPPRPQETQY
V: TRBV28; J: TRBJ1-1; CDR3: ASSLTGGGRTEAF
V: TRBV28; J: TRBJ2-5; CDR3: ASSLGHGVAETQY
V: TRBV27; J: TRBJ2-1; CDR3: ANTSAHSSYNEQF
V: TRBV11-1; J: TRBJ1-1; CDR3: ASSSTLTATEAF
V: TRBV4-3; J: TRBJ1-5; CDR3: ASSQDRFSNQPQH
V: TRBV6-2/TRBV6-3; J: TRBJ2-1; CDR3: ASSSVAGGPNEQF
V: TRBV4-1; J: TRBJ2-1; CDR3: ASSQRGFSYNEQF
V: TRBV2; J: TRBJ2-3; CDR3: ATAPFFLERRADTQY